This TCR beta chain was recorded in a study of OX40 agonist ivuxolimab in advanced cancers. About the research overall: Prior anti-PD-1, anti-PD-L1 or anti-CTLA-4 therapy did not bar entry, and roughly 40% had some.

Trimming left V 5 bases short and J 5 bases short, with 22 bases between. Germline-derived CDR1 and CDR2 are WNHNN and SYGVQD (reference sequence). The CDR3 spans 18 residues. Findings and limits, study-wide: Relative to CD4+ cells, CD8+ T cells on average had more expanded clones. Doses of 0.1 to 3.0 mg/kg were accompanied by clonal expansion of CD4+ and CD8+ blood T cells by week 6. Also present in some nonresponders was a low level of normalized T-cell clonal expansion.

Produced via immunoSEQ multiplex PCR; TCRdb's table is partial and in-frame only. The table shows approximately 17,000 clones, with 84% occurring only once. This clone has more than one count but fewer than ten. Its antigen is unknown. The clonotype was recovered from an adult with an advanced solid tumor such as melanoma, head and neck, liver or kidney cancer. V is TRBV10-1 and J is TRBJ2-6; D remains unclear. The sequenced sample was CD4+ or CD8+ T cells sorted from blood, obtained in a trial of the OX40 agonist ivuxolimab. DNA of the CDR3: TGCGCCAGCAGTAAGGCGCTAATCGCACAAAGTCGGGCCAACGTCCTGACTTTC. Translated, it gives CASSKALIAQSRANVLTF.